Included here is one TCR beta chain sequence, with context. Germline CDR1 and CDR2: LNHDA and SQIVND (reference sequence). This CDR3 spans 15 amino acids. Trimming shortened V by 4 bases and J by 6 bases, and 16 bases separated the two germline ends. The sample comes from a study of tumor-infiltrating lymphocytes in localized non-small cell lung cancer. Looking at the study overall: Tumor tissue and non-adjacent uninvolved lung came from each patient.

TCRdb's table, derived via immunoSEQ multiplex PCR, lists solely in-frame clones and lacks some. The data show approximately 17,000 clones, 73% seen once. The TCR originated in a human donor with non-small cell lung cancer. Input material: lung tumor tissue. The V and J genes are TRBV19 and TRBJ2-1; D possibly matches TRBD1 or TRBD2 (7 bases each). The CDR3 DNA reads TGTGCCAGTAGTACACCAACCAGGGGGGGCAATGAGCAGTTCTTC. Its translation is CASSTPTRGGNEQFF.